This TCR beta chain was sequenced during a study of cytomegalovirus exposure and HLA in healthy donors. Notes on the study in general: The study put about 180 TCR beta chains on its list as cytomegalovirus-associated.

The repertoire was sequenced with immunoSEQ multiplex PCR; TCRdb's copy has only in-frame clones and lacks some. The sample holds under 200,000 clones, approximately 89% seen once. Regarding this clone: Its antigen is currently unknown.

The CDR3 is 11 residues long. Trimming shortened V by 3 bases and J by 8 bases, and 7 bases separated the two germline ends. CDR1 is MNHEY, CDR2 SVGAGI, per germline. This TCR was recovered from a woman under 30 in good health and CMV-seropositive. Input material: PBMCs. V usage is TRBV6-5 and J usage is TRBJ1-2, with no clear D. CDR3 loop: CASSYGSGYTF. In nucleotides, the CDR3 is TGTGCCAGCAGTTATGGGAGCGGCTACACCTTC.